This entry concerns a single T cell receptor beta chain. Its antigen remains unknown. The CDR3 totals 14 residues. With 5 bases removed from V and 0 bases from J, the gap between germline ends came to 11 bases. Germline V gene data show CDR1 as SGHTA and CDR2 as FQGTGA. The data derive from a study of cytomegalovirus exposure and HLA in healthy donors. Primers: 60 Vbeta forward and 13 Jbeta reverse. Profiled with immunoSEQ multiplex PCR; TCRdb holds only in-frame clones, not every one. Counted here are 150,000 to 200,000 clones, 75% occurring once; the ten biggest clones make up 2.5% to 3%. Study-level findings and limits: Excluded: some indistinguishable V segments such as TRBV6-2 and TRBV6-3. In vitro experiments confirmed that three CMV-associated chains were specific for CMV antigens.

The chain employs TRBV7-3 and TRBJ2-7; a possible D gene is TRBD1 (6 bases). The sample was PBMCs. The receptor was isolated from a woman aged 50 to 65 in good health and CMV-seropositive. The CDR3 bases are TGTGCCAGCAGCCAGGGGCGGAGCTCCTACGAGCAGTACTTC. Protein sequence: CASSQGRSSYEQYF.